A single TCR beta chain is shown here with its context. This sample stems from a study of memory CD4+ T cells and cytomegalovirus serostatus. The sort gate was single viable CD3+CD4+CD8-CD45RO+ cells for memory CD4+ T cells. Total CD4+ T cells were enriched by CD4 positive selection. The V end lost 6 bases, the J end lost 8 bases, and 19 bases lay between the germline ends. The CDR3 is 14 amino acids. Germline V gives CDR1 SGHTA, CDR2 FQGNSA. The table came from immunoSEQ multiplex PCR; TCRdb's copy has only in-frame clones and leaves some out. Among under 85,000 clones, roughly 78% were seen once, and the ten largest hold about 2.5%.

Sequencing was done on a sample of memory CD4+ T cells from blood. The TCR was taken from an adult in good health and CMV-seropositive. V and J are TRBV7-2 and TRBJ1-1, with unresolved D. CDR3 in amino acids: CASRQSPSVGEAFF. The CDR3 bases are TGTGCCAGCAGACAGTCACCGAGCGTGGGGGAAGCTTTCTTT.